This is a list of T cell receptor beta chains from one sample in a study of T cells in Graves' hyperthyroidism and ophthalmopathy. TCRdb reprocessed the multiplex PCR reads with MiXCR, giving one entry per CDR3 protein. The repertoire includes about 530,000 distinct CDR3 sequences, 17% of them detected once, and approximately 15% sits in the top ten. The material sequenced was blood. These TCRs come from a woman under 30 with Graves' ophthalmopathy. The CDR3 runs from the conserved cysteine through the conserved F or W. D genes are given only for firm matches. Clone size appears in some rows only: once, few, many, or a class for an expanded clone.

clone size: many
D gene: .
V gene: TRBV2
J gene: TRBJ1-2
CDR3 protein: CASSEEAGNYGYTF
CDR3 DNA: TGTGCCAGCAGTGAGGAGGCAGGGAACTATGGCTACACCTTC

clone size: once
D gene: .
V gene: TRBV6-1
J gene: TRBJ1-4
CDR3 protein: CASRELANEKLFF
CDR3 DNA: TGTGCCAGTCGAGAGCTGGCTAATGAAAAACTGTTTTTT

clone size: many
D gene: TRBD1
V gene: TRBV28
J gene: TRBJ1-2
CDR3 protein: CASRRQGGDYGYTF
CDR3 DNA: TGTGCCAGCAGGAGGCAGGGGGGGGACTATGGCTACACCTTC

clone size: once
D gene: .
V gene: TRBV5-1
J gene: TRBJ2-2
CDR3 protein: CASSLDPIRAGELFF
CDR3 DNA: TGCGCCAGCAGCTTGGACCCAATACGGGCCGGGGAGCTGTTTTTT

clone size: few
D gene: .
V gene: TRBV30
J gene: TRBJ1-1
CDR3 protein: CAWGGQGRNTEAFF
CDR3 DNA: TGTGCCTGGGGGGGCCAGGGGAGGAACACTGAAGCTTTCTTT

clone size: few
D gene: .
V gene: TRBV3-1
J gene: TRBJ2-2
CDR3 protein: CASSQWRGAGELFF
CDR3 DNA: TGTGCCAGCAGCCAATGGCGGGGAGCCGGGGAGCTGTTTTTT

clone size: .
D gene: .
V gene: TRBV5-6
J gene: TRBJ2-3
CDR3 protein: CASSQQNTQYF
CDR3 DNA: TGTGCCAGCAGTCAGCAAAATACGCAGTATTTT

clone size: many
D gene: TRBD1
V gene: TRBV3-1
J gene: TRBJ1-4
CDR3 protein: CASSHATGGYEKLFF
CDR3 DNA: TGTGCCAGCAGCCACGCGACAGGGGGCTATGAAAAACTGTTTTTT

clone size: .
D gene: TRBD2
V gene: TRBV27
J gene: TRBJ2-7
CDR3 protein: CASSIQRAGGTYEQYF
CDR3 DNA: TGTGCCAGCAGTATTCAACGAGCGGGAGGGACCTACGAGCAGTACTTC

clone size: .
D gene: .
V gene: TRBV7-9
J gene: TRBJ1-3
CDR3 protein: CASSTGRETGNTIYF
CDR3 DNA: TGTGCCAGCAGCACCGGCCGGGAAACTGGAAACACCATATATTTT

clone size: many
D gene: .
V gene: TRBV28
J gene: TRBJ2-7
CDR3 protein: CASSHPDSYEQYF
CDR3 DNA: TGTGCCAGCAGTCACCCCGACTCCTACGAGCAGTACTTC

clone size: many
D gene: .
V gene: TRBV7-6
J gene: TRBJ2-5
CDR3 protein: CASSLSGGETQYF
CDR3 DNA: TGTGCCAGCAGCTTATCTGGGGGGGAGACCCAGTACTTC

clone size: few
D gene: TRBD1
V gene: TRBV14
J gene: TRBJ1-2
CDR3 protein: CASSQNRGTNYGYTF
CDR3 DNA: TGTGCCAGCAGTCAAAACAGGGGGACAAACTATGGCTACACCTTC

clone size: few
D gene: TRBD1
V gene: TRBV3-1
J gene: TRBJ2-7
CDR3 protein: CASSLDRGYYEQYF
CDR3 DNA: TGTGCCAGCAGCCTGGACAGGGGGTACTACGAGCAGTACTTC

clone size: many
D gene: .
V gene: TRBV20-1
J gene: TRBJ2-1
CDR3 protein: CSASTTAGRYNEQFF
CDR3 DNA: TGCAGTGCTAGTACCACCGCGGGACGGTACAATGAGCAGTTCTTC

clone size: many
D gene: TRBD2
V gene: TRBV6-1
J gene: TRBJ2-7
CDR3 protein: CASSYMSGRAYEQYF
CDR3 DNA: TGTGCCAGCAGTTACATGAGCGGGAGGGCCTACGAGCAGTACTTC

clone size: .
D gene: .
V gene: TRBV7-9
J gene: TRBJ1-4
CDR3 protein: CASSPTRDEKLFF
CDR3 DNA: TGTGCCAGCAGCCCAACAAGGGACGAAAAACTGTTTTTT

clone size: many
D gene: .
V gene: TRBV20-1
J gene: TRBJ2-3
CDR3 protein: CSAHPHTGTDTQYF
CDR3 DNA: TGCAGTGCCCACCCCCATACAGGCACAGATACGCAGTATTTT

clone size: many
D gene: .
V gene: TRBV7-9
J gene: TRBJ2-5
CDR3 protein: CASSSNRDHKETQYF
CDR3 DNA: TGTGCCAGCAGCTCCAACCGGGACCATAAAGAGACCCAGTACTTC

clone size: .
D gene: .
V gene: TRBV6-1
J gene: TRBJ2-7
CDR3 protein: CAIAGLPYEQYF
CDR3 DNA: TGTGCCATCGCGGGCCTCCCCTACGAGCAGTACTTC

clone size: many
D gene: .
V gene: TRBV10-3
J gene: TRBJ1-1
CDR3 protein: CAISGADRTEAFF
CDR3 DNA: TGTGCCATCTCTGGGGCCGATCGCACTGAAGCTTTCTTT

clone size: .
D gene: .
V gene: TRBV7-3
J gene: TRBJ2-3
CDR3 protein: CASSLEPATDTQYF
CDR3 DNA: TGTGCCAGCAGCTTAGAGCCGGCGACGGATACGCAGTATTTT

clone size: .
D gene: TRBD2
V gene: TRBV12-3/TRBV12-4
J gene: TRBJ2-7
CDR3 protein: CAISESVPGGAYEQYF
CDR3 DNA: TGTGCCATCAGTGAGTCTGTCCCGGGAGGGGCCTACGAGCAGTACTTC

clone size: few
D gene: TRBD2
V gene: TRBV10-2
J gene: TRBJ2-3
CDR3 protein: CASSIRLAGGPSTDTQYF
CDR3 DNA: TGCGCCAGCAGTATTAGGCTAGCGGGAGGACCTAGCACAGATACGCAGTATTTT

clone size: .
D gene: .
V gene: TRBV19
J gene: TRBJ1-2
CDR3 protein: CASKMAQGYYGYTF
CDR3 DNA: TGTGCCAGTAAAATGGCCCAGGGCTACTATGGCTACACCTTC

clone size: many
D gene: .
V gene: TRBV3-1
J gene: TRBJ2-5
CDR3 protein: CAVTYGRGPQETQYF
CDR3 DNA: TGTGCCGTCACGTACGGTCGGGGCCCACAAGAGACCCAGTACTTC

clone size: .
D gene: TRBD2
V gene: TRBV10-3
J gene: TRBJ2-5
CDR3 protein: CAISYLLAGQETQYF
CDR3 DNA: TGTGCCATCAGTTATCTCCTAGCGGGTCAGGAGACCCAGTACTTC

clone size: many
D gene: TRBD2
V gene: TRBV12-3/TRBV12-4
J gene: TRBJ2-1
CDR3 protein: CASRREIYEQFF
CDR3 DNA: TGTGCCAGCAGGCGGGAGATCTATGAGCAGTTCTTC

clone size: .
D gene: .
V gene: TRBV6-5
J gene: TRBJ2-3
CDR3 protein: CASSYGGGPDTQYF
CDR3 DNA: TGTGCCAGCAGTTACGGTGGAGGGCCAGATACGCAGTATTTT

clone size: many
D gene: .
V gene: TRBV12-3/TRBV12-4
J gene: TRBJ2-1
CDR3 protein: CASGTDSSYNEQFF
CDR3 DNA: TGTGCCAGCGGGACTGACAGCTCCTACAATGAGCAGTTCTTC

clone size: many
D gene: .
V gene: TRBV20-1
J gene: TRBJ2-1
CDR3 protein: CSARGLALYNEQFF
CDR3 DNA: TGCAGTGCCAGAGGGCTAGCTCTATACAATGAGCAGTTCTTC

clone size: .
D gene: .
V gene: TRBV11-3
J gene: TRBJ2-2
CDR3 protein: CASSLEVSGELFF
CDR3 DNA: TGTGCCAGCAGCTTAGAGGTCAGCGGGGAGCTGTTTTTT

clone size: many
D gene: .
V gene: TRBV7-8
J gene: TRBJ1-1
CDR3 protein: CASSSVRGFNTEAFF
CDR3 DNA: TGTGCCAGCAGCTCAGTTCGGGGGTTTAACACTGAAGCTTTCTTT

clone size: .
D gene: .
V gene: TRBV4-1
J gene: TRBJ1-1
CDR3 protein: CASSQALRQNTEAFF
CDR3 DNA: TGCGCCAGCAGCCAAGCTCTTCGGCAGAACACTGAAGCTTTCTTT

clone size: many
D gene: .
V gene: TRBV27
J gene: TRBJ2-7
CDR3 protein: CASRLLGGRDREQYF
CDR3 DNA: TGTGCCAGCAGGTTGCTAGGAGGAAGGGACCGCGAGCAGTACTTC

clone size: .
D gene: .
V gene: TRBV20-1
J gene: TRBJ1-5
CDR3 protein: CSAAQSEPLPGQPQHF
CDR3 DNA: TGCAGTGCCGCACAATCAGAACCCCTGCCGGGTCAGCCCCAGCATTTT

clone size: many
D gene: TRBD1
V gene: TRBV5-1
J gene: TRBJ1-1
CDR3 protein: CASSFVPGQGAGTEAFF
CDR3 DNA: TGCGCCAGCAGCTTCGTCCCGGGACAGGGAGCGGGCACTGAAGCTTTCTTT

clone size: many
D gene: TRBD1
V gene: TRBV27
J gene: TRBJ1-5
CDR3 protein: CASSFGTGGGQPQHF
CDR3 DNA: TGTGCCAGCAGTTTTGGGACAGGGGGTGGTCAGCCCCAGCATTTT

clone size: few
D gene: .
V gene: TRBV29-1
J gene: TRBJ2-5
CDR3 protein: CSVEEPRETQYF
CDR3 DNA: TGCAGCGTTGAAGAACCGCGGGAGACCCAGTACTTC

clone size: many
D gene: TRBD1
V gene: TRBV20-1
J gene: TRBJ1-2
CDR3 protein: CSARAGRGGYYGYTF
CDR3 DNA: TGCAGTGCTAGAGCGGGCAGGGGGGGGTACTATGGCTACACCTTC

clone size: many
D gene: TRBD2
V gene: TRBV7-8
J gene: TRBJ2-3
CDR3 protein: CASSLPLAGGLSTDTQYF
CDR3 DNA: TGTGCCAGCAGCTTACCCCTAGCGGGAGGACTCAGCACAGATACGCAGTATTTT

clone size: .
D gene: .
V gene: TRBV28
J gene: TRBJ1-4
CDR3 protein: CASRTTPGGEKLFF
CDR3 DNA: TGTGCCAGCAGAACCACACCTGGGGGGGAAAAACTGTTTTTT

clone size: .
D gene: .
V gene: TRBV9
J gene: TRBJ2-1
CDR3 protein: CASSVDSRDYVYNEQFF
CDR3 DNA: TGTGCCAGCAGCGTAGATAGTCGAGACTACGTTTACAATGAGCAGTTCTTC

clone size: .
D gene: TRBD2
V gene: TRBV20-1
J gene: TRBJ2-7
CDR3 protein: CSASEAGGPYEQYF
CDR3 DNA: TGCAGTGCTAGTGAGGCGGGAGGGCCCTACGAGCAGTACTTC

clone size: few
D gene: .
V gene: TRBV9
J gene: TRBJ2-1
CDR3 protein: CASSSRMDHNYNEQFF
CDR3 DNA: TGTGCCAGCAGCTCGCGGATGGACCACAATTACAATGAGCAGTTCTTC

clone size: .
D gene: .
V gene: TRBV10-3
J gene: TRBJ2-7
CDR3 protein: CAISESDYEQYF
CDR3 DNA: TGTGCCATCAGTGAGTCTGACTACGAGCAGTACTTC

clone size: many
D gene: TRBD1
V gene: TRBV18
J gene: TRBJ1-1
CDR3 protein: CASSPGQGTMNTEAFF
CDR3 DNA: TGTGCCAGCTCACCGGGACAGGGTACGATGAACACTGAAGCTTTCTTT

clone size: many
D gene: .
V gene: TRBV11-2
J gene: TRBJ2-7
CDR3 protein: CASSLVSFYEQYF
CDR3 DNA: TGTGCCAGCAGCTTAGTTTCTTTCTACGAGCAGTACTTC

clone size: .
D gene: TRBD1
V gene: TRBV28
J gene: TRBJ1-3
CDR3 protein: CASSFPGQGNTICF
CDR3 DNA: TGTGCCAGCAGTTTCCCGGGACAGGGAAACACCATATGTTTT

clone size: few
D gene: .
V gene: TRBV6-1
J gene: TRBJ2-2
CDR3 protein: CASSRVGGTGELFF
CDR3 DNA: TGTGCCAGCAGTCGGGTAGGGGGGACCGGGGAGCTGTTTTTT